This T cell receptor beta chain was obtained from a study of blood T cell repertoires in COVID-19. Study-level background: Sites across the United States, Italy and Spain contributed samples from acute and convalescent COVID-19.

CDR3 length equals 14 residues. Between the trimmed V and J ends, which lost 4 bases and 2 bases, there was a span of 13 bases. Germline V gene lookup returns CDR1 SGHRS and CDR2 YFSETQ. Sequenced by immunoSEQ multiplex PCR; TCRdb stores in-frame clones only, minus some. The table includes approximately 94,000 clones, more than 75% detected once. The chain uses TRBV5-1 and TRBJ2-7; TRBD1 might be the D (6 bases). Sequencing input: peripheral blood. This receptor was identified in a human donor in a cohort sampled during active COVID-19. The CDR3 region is CASSTQGAPYEQYF. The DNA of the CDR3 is TGCGCCAGCAGCACACAGGGAGCCCCCTACGAGCAGTACTTC. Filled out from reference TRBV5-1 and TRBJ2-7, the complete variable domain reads KAGVTQTPRYLIKTRGQQVTLSCSPISGHRSVSWYQQTPGQGLQFLFEYFSETQRNKGNFPGRFSGRQFSNSRSEMNVSTLELGDSALYLCASSTQGAPYEQYFGPGTRLTVT.